A selection of T cell receptor beta chains follows, all from one sample in a study of PD-1 blockade in classical Hodgkin lymphoma. Some clones are missing from TCRdb's copy, which holds only in-frame ones; the method was immunoSEQ multiplex PCR. The table records roughly 21,000 clones, 85% to 90% of them present only once. The source material was peripheral blood mononuclear cells (PBMCs), sampled before the fourth cycle of nivolumab. These receptors all come from a human donor with classical Hodgkin lymphoma. Both conserved end residues are part of each CDR3. The order of the fields is V gene, D gene, clone size, J gene, CDR3 protein, CDR3 DNA. A D gene is named only where the DNA matches it firmly. Clone size is shown for a subset of rows, as once, few, many or a class of expanded clone.

TRBV4-2	.	.	TRBJ2-1	CATAFRPAHEQFF	TGTGCCACCGCTTTCCGCCCCGCCCATGAGCAGTTCTTC
TRBV29-1	.	.	TRBJ2-3	CSVEESADTQYF	TGCAGCGTTGAAGAGTCGGCAGATACGCAGTATTTT
TRBV6-4	TRBD1	.	TRBJ2-2	CASVLSGGAAGELFF	TGTGCCAGCGTTTTGTCAGGGGGCGCCGCCGGGGAGCTGTTTTTT
TRBV5-1	.	.	TRBJ2-5	CASSLEGREETQYF	TGCGCCAGCAGCTTGGAGGGCAGGGAGGAGACCCAGTACTTC
TRBV7-9	.	.	TRBJ2-4	CASSSNRVTKNIQYF	TGTGCCAGCAGCTCAAACAGGGTTACTAAAAACATTCAGTACTTC
TRBV7-3	TRBD1	.	TRBJ1-6	CASSLGGQGNNSPLHF	TGTGCCAGCAGCCTAGGAGGACAGGGAAATAATTCACCCCTCCACTTT
TRBV27	.	once	TRBJ1-5	CASSPLRKEGIKNQPQHF	TGTGCCAGCAGTCCCCTAAGGAAGGAAGGGATAAAAAATCAGCCCCAGCATTTT
TRBV11-3	.	once	TRBJ2-1	CASSSQFGEQFF	TGTGCCAGCAGCTCACAGTTTGGGGAGCAGTTCTTC
TRBV19	TRBD1	.	TRBJ1-1	CASSIRLRGQGNTEAFF	TGTGCCAGTAGTATTCGGTTAAGGGGACAGGGGAACACTGAAGCTTTCTTT
TRBV7-2	TRBD2	.	TRBJ2-2	CASSLQAGMDTGELFF	TGTGCCAGCAGCTTACAAGCGGGGATGGACACCGGGGAGCTGTTTTTT
TRBV18	.	.	TRBJ1-4	CASSPNPDRINEKLFF	TGTGCCAGCTCACCTAATCCGGACAGAATTAATGAAAAACTGTTTTTT
TRBV5-1	TRBD1	.	TRBJ1-5	CASSWTGGNQPQHF	TGCGCCAGCAGTTGGACAGGGGGCAATCAGCCCCAGCATTTT
TRBV27	TRBD2	.	TRBJ2-1	CASSFIGRLAWGSGQFF	TGTGCCAGCAGTTTTATAGGGCGACTAGCATGGGGATCGGGGCAGTTCTTC
TRBV27	.	.	TRBJ1-3	CASTRASGNTIYF	TGTGCCAGCACCAGGGCCTCTGGAAACACCATATATTTT
TRBV6-1	TRBD1	.	TRBJ2-7	CASRRTGPAYEQYF	TGTGCCAGCAGGCGGACAGGGCCGGCCTACGAGCAGTACTTC
TRBV13	.	.	TRBJ2-7	CASSLRTPYEQYF	TGTGCCAGCAGCTTAAGGACCCCCTACGAGCAGTACTTC
TRBV27	.	.	TRBJ1-1	CASRSGWHTEAFF	TGTGCCAGCAGGTCGGGGTGGCACACTGAAGCTTTCTTT
TRBV5-6	.	few	TRBJ1-1	CASSSRNTEAFF	TGTGCCAGCAGCTCTAGGAACACTGAAGCTTTCTTT
TRBV4-3	.	.	TRBJ2-7	CASSRGADYEQYF	TGCGCCAGCAGCCGGGGGGCGGATTACGAGCAGTACTTC
TRBV6-5	TRBD2	.	TRBJ2-1	CASRTSGSSYNEQFF	TGTGCCAGCAGGACTAGCGGGAGCTCCTACAATGAGCAGTTCTTC